This T cell receptor beta chain was identified during a study of T cell responses to AZD1222 COVID-19 vaccine. Findings and caveats of the study: At study baseline, merely a handful of AZD1222 recipients were seropositive. Among spike-specific TCRs, nearly half reportedly target unmutated variant regions. Repertoires were sampled only after the peak T cell response.

TCRdb's copy holds only in-frame clones and misses some; the assay was immunoSEQ multiplex PCR. The sample has 180,000 or so clones; 93% are singletons. From germline, CDR1 is MNHEY and CDR2 SVGAGI. The CDR3 totals 15 residues. V dropped 6 bases and J dropped 7; count of bases not matched to a gene: 9. Concerning this clone: The target antigen is unknown.

J is TRBJ1-6 and V is TRBV6-5; TRBD1 aligns across 7 bases. The TCR comes from an adult in good health. This sample comprised peripheral blood, obtained on day 0 of AZD1222 vaccination. The CDR3 loop is CASRDGQAWNSPLHF. CDR3 bases: TGTGCCAGCAGGGATGGACAGGCTTGGAATTCACCCCTCCACTTT.